Below, one T cell receptor (beta chain) is given with its context. The antigen remains undetermined. Germline V gene lookup returns CDR1 KGHDR and CDR2 SFDVKD. The CDR3 has 13 amino acids. Trimming removed 4 bases from V and 6 bases from J, with 10 bases in between. Here immunoSEQ multiplex PCR was the method, and the copy in TCRdb shows in-frame clones only, minus some. The sample has 55,000 to 80,000 clones, under 90% seen once. This record belongs to a study of T cell responses to AZD1222 COVID-19 vaccine. Study conclusions and caveats: The study found Spike-specific TCR breadth and depth rose after two AZD1222 doses. The CD4 TCRs associated with vaccination extended across spike and predominated at 160-218 and 743-854. Samples come after the peak T cell response, not at day 14. Most donors were white British and more were female, and clonal diversity was possibly underestimated.

This specimen consisted of peripheral blood, obtained on day 0 of AZD1222 vaccination. The rearrangement uses TRBV24-1 and TRBJ2-3; D not certain. The clonotype originates from an adult in good health. The CDR3 nucleotides read TGTGCCACCAGTGACGACGGATCGGATACGCAGTATTTT. Encoded protein: CATSDDGSDTQYF.